This TCR beta chain was sequenced in a study of patients and donors after allogeneic stem cell transplantation. The ends were cut back, 3 bases at V and 8 bases at J, with 14 bases in the middle. CDR3 size: 14 residues. One entry per CDR3 protein, called by TCRdb with MiXCR from the RT-PCR reads. The repertoire holds about 200,000 distinct CDR3 sequences, with more than 35% as singletons. The clonotype was recovered from a human donor who was either an allogeneic HSCT recipient or a stem cell or donor lymphocyte infusion donor (not recorded which). It is not recorded whose cells these are; they may come from a transplant donor. This chain joins TRBV12-3 or TRBV12-4 and TRBJ2-1, with D perhaps matching TRBD1 or TRBD2 (6 bases each). Sequenced sample: blood, either unsorted or a sorted T cell fraction (not recorded which). As DNA, the CDR3 is TGTGCCAGCAGTTTCGCCGGGGGCAGGGATGAGCAGTTCTTC. It specifies CASSFAGGRDEQFF.